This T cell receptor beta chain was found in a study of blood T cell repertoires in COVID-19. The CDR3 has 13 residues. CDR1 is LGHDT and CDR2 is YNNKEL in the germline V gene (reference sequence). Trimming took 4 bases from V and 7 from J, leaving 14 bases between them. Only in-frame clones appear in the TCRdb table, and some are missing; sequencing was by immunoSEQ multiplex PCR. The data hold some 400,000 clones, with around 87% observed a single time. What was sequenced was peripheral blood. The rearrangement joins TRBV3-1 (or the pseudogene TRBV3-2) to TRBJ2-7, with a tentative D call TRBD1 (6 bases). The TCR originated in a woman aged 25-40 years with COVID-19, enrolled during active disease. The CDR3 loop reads CASSRQVEGEQYF. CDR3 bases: TGTGCCAGCAGCCGACAGGTCGAGGGTGAGCAGTACTTC.